Listed below are T cell receptor beta chains from one sample, sequenced in a study of Graves' ophthalmopathy and Graves' hyperthyroidism. TCRdb used MiXCR to reprocess the multiplex PCR reads, holding one entry per CDR3 protein. The table has about 620,000 distinct CDR3 sequences, about a fifth seen once; the top ten hold roughly 7.4%. Material: peripheral blood. Receptor source: a woman aged 18-29 years with stable Graves' hyperthyroidism. Some clones in this sample may be carry-over from other donors' samples. Both conserved end residues are trimmed from each CDR3.

TRBV9	TRBJ2-6	ASSVAESGANVLT
TRBV7-3	TRBJ1-2	ASSLTTGTSSGCT
TRBV7-9	TRBJ2-7	ATTTVGPGTREQY
TRBV6-5	TRBJ1-2	ASSYSMSGGYGYT
TRBV6-1	TRBJ2-5	ASSETIRIQETQY
TRBV6-5	TRBJ1-1	ASRPGTGGMNTEAF
TRBV9	TRBJ2-2	ASSVDQTNTGELF
TRBV11-2	TRBJ1-2	ASSLIPGVLAYT
TRBV29-1	TRBJ2-7	SVGHSPVYEQY
TRBV2	TRBJ2-7	ASSEAKVGLLSSYEQY
TRBV9	TRBJ2-5	ASSTRGGEGRETQY
TRBV10-1	TRBJ2-7	ASQAGGADEQY
TRBV7-2	TRBJ2-5	ASSLGPDRVETQY
TRBV11-1	TRBJ2-2	ASSRSDSPYTGELF
TRBV29-1	TRBJ2-7	STGTSYEQY
TRBV11-1	TRBJ1-2	ASSLDYGEGAYGYT
TRBV19	TRBJ1-6	ASSGIGNSPLH
TRBV7-6	TRBJ2-2	ASSLIPGGTASTGELF
TRBV29-1	TRBJ2-6	SVAVGSGANVLT
TRBV12-3/TRBV12-4	TRBJ2-2	ASSFLGTGELF
TRBV30	TRBJ1-1	AWIHSGKAAF
TRBV11-2	TRBJ2-5	ASSLDPGETQY
TRBV3-1	TRBJ2-5	ASSQDFAGIEETQY
TRBV28	TRBJ1-1	ASSPPGRAREAF
TRBV27	TRBJ2-5	ASNSGRGQETQY
TRBV4-2	TRBJ2-7	ASSQEGSEQY
TRBV25-1	TRBJ2-2	ASGSTPNTGELF
TRBV6-4	TRBJ2-2	ASSDHETSGATGELF
TRBV12-3/TRBV12-4	TRBJ1-1	ASSLGGNNPQAF
TRBV6-5	TRBJ1-6	ASRRTGRDLPLH
TRBV11-2	TRBJ2-2	ASSLGFVSGSPNTGELF
TRBV19	TRBJ1-6	ASSIEDSSHSPLH
TRBV20-1	TRBJ2-7	SATGTSGSFSYEQY
TRBV20-1	TRBJ2-7	SAAGQGKLY
TRBV2	TRBJ1-2	ASSDLAGGYT
TRBV5-1	TRBJ2-7	ASKSRDGYYEQY
TRBV10-3	TRBJ1-2	AISERETSGYT
TRBV6-1	TRBJ2-6	ASIQDRAGANVLT
TRBV6-1	TRBJ1-1	ASSPKGAQIRNTEAF
TRBV29-1	TRBJ2-7	SAGTGGNEQY
TRBV20-1	TRBJ1-2	SAISGTNYGYT
TRBV3-1	TRBJ1-2	ASNIRGINYGYT
TRBV12-3/TRBV12-4	TRBJ2-7	ASTTGTVSSYEQY
TRBV30	TRBJ1-1	AWSEAGTRGTEAF
TRBV7-9	TRBJ1-1	ASRDGSNTEAF
TRBV11-2	TRBJ2-7	ASSLTSGLAYEQY
TRBV6-5	TRBJ1-6	ASSYSMGRSYNSPLH
TRBV3-1	TRBJ1-2	ASSQGTGRYGYT
TRBV10-2	TRBJ2-7	ASGSGGENLLYEQY
TRBV6-2/TRBV6-3	TRBJ1-5	ASSYFREPLQH
TRBV18	TRBJ2-7	ASSSSGTGLYEQY
TRBV7-8	TRBJ1-1	ASSPAGDRGIAF
TRBV6-1	TRBJ2-7	ASSEIGPSEQY
TRBV28	TRBJ1-5	ASSYGGRQPQH